The 15 T cell receptor beta chains below come from one sample, sequenced in a study of T-cell reconstitution after alpha-beta-depleted transplantation in children. TCRbeta library preparation incorporated unique molecular identifiers. TCRdb redid the calling of the PCR reads with MiXCR, one entry per CDR3 protein. The sample contains 200,000 to 250,000 distinct CDR3 sequences, about a tenth of which appear only once. The sequences come from PBMCs, collected before TCRalphabeta/CD19-depleted stem cell transplant. The source of these receptors is a child younger than two with acute myeloid leukemia, due to receive a stem cell transplant.

This clonotype was picked up many times. The V gene is TRBV29-1, the J gene TRBJ1-2, with D unclear. V lost 8 bases to trimming and J lost 8 bases, with 6 bases between them. The germline V gene encodes CDR1 SQVTM and CDR2 ANQGSEA. The CDR3 covers 8 residues. CDR3 DNA: TGCAGCACCGGGGGCTACACCTTC. This sequence encodes CSTGGYTF.

The sample holds many counts of this clonotype. The chain uses TRBV9 and TRBJ2-2; TRBD2 matches at 7 bases. Germline V gene sequence: CDR1 SGDLS, CDR2 YYNGEE. V gave up 0 bases and J gave up 5 bases; unmatched junction bases: 10. This CDR3 has 17 amino acids. The CDR3 DNA is TGTGCCAGCAGCGTAGGCGTAGGGAGGGATAGAACCGGGGAGCTGTTTTTT. Protein: CASSVGVGRDRTGELFF.

This clonotype was counted ten times or more. The rearrangement links TRBV29-1 to TRBJ1-2, with TRBD1 identical over 7 bases. Trimming removed 6 bases from V and 2 bases from J; junction bases left unmatched: 12. The germline V gene has CDR1 SQVTM and CDR2 ANQGSEA. The CDR3 runs 15 residues. Written as DNA, the CDR3 is TGCAGCGTCGGTCCCGACAGGGCGGTAAACTATGGCTACACCTTC. Translating gives CSVGPDRAVNYGYTF.

The chain uses TRBV10-2 and TRBJ2-4; TRBD2 aligns across 15 bases. This CDR3 has 18 amino acids. V lost 2 bases to trimming and J lost 0 bases; unmatched junction nucleotides: 2. CDR1 WSHSY and CDR2 SAAADI come from the germline V gene. The CDR3 spells CASSEGLAGGPAKNIQYF. The CDR3 DNA reads TGCGCCAGCAGTGAGGGACTAGCGGGAGGGCCAGCCAAAAACATTCAGTACTTC.

This clonotype occurred many times. The chain is built from TRBV12-3 or TRBV12-4 and TRBJ1-5; 7 bases agree with TRBD1. After removal of 6 bases from V and 5 bases from J, the junction contained 7 bases not matched to a gene. The CDR3 runs 14 residues. This CDR3 is CASRGQITDQPQHF. CDR3 DNA: TGTGCCAGCAGGGGACAGATAACTGATCAGCCCCAGCATTTT.

This clonotype was seen ten or more times. The chain is built from TRBV18 and TRBJ2-7; 7 positions agree with TRBD1. The CDR3 sequence is 13 residues long. The V gene end was trimmed by 4 bases and the J gene end by 5 bases; junction bases not matched to a gene: 5. Germline CDR1 KGHSH, CDR2 LQKENI. The CDR3: CASSLSGQDEQYF. The CDR3 coding sequence is TGTGCCAGCTCACTGAGCGGACAGGACGAGCAGTACTTC.

The sample holds many counts of this clonotype. The J gene is TRBJ2-5, the V gene TRBV5-5, with TRBD2 matching over 9 bases. This CDR3 comprises 16 residues. In germline, CDR1 is SGHKS, CDR2 YYEKEE (reference sequence). V trimming: 0 bases; J trimming: 4 bases; junction bases outside the gene matches: 7. The CDR3 is CASSLDASGITETQYF. CDR3 coding DNA: TGTGCCAGCAGCTTGGATGCTAGCGGGATAACAGAGACCCAGTACTTC.

This clonotype was detected ten times or more. J is TRBJ2-7 and V is TRBV24-1; TRBD2 aligns across 13 bases. CDR1 is KGHDR, CDR2 SFDVKD, per germline. Germline trimming cut 5 bases from V and 6 bases from J; bases unmatched to any gene: 6. The CDR3 length is 15 residues. In DNA form, the CDR3 reads TGTGCCACCAGTGCCGGACTAGCGGGAGCCTTCGAGCAGTACTTC. Protein product: CATSAGLAGAFEQYF.

This clonotype was detected ten times or more. This sequence joins TRBV11-2 and TRBJ1-1; the D is unclear. The CDR3 loop spans 12 amino acids. The germline CDR1 and CDR2 sequences are SGHAT and FQNNGV. Trimming shortened V by 3 bases and J by 1 base, and 3 bases separated the two germline ends. CDR3 in DNA: TGTGCCAGCAGCTTCTCGAACACTGAAGCTTTCTTT. Translated, it gives CASSFSNTEAFF.

This clonotype has ten or more counts. The chain carries TRBV10-2 and TRBJ2-3; 10 nucleotides align to TRBD2. This CDR3 spans 20 amino acids. The germline CDR1 and CDR2 sequences are WSHSY and SAAADI. The V segment lost 2 bases and the J segment 2 bases; nucleotides outside the gene matches: 16. CDR3 region: CASSEPRTSGRPNFTDTQYF. The CDR3 DNA sequence: TGCGCCAGCAGTGAGCCGAGGACTAGCGGACGCCCGAACTTCACAGATACGCAGTATTTT.

This clonotype was counted ten times or more. The chain joins TRBV7-2 to TRBJ2-7; possible D gene TRBD2, 5 bases. There are 14 residues in the CDR3. Germline lookup yields CDR1 SGHTA and CDR2 FQGNSA. V was clipped by 2 bases and J by 2 bases, with 10 bases between them. The CDR3 nucleotides read TGTGCCAGCAGCTTATTCCGGGGAGCCTACGAGCAGTACTTC. The encoded protein is CASSLFRGAYEQYF.

This clonotype came up many times. The chain uses TRBV10-3 and TRBJ2-3; maybe TRBD1 (5 bases). Germline assignment: CDR1 ENHRY and CDR2 SYGVKD. This CDR3 has 13 amino acids. Between the trimmed V and J ends, which lost 6 bases and 0 bases, there was a span of 7 bases. The CDR3 spells CAIRKGSTDTQYF. Written as DNA, the CDR3 is TGTGCCATCAGAAAGGGGAGCACAGATACGCAGTATTTT.

This clonotype was seen at least ten times. This chain joins TRBV7-9 and TRBJ2-1; perhaps TRBD2 as D (5 bases). The CDR3 sequence is 15 residues long. V lost 9 bases to trimming and J lost 1 base, with 16 bases between them. Per germline, CDR1 SEHNR and CDR2 FQNEAQ (reference sequence). CDR3 sequence reads: CASENSAISYNEQFF. The CDR3, as DNA: TGTGCCAGTGAAAATAGCGCAATATCCTACAATGAGCAGTTCTTC. Based on the CDR3 plus reference TRBV7-9 and TRBJ2-1, the full variable domain is DTGVSQNPRHKITKRGQNVTFRCDPISEHNRLYWYRQTLGQGPEFLTYFQNEAQLEKSRLLSDRFSAERPKGSFSTLEIQRTEQGDSAMYLCASENSAISYNEQFFGPGTRLTVL.

This rearrangement joins TRBV18 to TRBJ1-1; perhaps TRBD1 as D (6 bases). V lost 2 bases, J lost 5 bases, and 12 bases lay in between. Germline loops: CDR1 KGHSH, CDR2 LQKENI. The CDR3 runs to 14 residues. The CDR3 here is CASSPARGRTEAFF. The CDR3 DNA reads TGTGCCAGCTCACCAGCCCGGGGGCGAACTGAAGCTTTCTTT.

There are many counts of this clonotype. V gene TRBV12-3 or TRBV12-4 combines with J gene TRBJ1-5; a possible D gene is TRBD1 (6 bases). Trimming stripped 6 bases from V and 4 bases from J, with 16 bases between. This CDR3 has 15 amino acids. CDR3 sequence reads: CASSGRGGSNQPQHF. The DNA of the CDR3 is TGTGCCAGCAGCGGCCGGGGGGGCTCAAATCAGCCCCAGCATTTT.